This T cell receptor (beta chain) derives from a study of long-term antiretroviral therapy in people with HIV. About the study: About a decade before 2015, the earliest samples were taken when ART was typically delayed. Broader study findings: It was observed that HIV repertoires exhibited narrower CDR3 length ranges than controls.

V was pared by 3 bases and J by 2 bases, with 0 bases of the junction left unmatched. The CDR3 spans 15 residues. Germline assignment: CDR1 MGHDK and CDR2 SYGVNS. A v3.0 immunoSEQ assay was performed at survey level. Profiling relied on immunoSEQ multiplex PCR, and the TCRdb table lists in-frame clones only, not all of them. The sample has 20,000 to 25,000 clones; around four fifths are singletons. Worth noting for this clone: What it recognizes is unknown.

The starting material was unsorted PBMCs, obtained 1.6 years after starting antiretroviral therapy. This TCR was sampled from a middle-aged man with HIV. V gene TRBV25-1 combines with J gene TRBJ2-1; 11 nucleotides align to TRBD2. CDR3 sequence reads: CASSETSGAYNEQFF. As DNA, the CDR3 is TGTGCCAGCAGTGAGACTAGCGGGGCCTACAATGAGCAGTTCTTC.